This T cell receptor beta chain was identified in a study of blood T cell repertoires in COVID-19. Turning to the study itself: Donors in the United States, Italy and Spain gave samples during acute or convalescent COVID-19. From T cells, B-cell-depleted T cells, or PBMCs came the material, which was cDNA or gDNA.

Study processing details: Nucleated cell number was recorded as an estimate derived from reference gene primer amplification. TCRdb's table, derived via immunoSEQ multiplex PCR, lists solely in-frame clones and lacks some. The V and J calls and clone size were taken over from that table, and D and trimming were inferred from the DNA. The sample lists some 110,000 clones; roughly 80% were seen once. CDR1 is SNHLY, CDR2 FYNNEI, per germline. V lost 4 bases and J 3 bases, leaving 6 bases between the germline ends. The CDR3 runs to 12 residues. In this sample, this clone turned up once. V is TRBV2 and J is TRBJ1-2; D remains ambiguous. The TCR sequence derives from a woman aged 55-70 years with acute or convalescent COVID-19. Source material: peripheral blood. The CDR3 bases are TGTGCCAGCAGTGGACACCACTATGGCTACACCTTC. It codes for CASSGHHYGYTF.